The sequence of this T cell receptor (beta chain) was determined in a study of spatial heterogeneity in lung cancer. Study-wide results and caveats: Counts of expanded intratumoral alpha and beta TCRs tracked tumor mutation counts.

Each CDR3 protein gets one entry after TCRdb re-called the 5' RACE reads with MiXCR. The sample has over 14,000 distinct CDR3 sequences; around 7.3% are singletons. V was shortened by 0 bases and J by 1 base, with 8 bases between the two germline ends. The V gene's germline CDR1 is DFQATT and CDR2 SNEGSKA (reference sequence). This CDR3 contains 14 residues. This sample's time point: sample taken at primary tumor resection. This clonotype was observed many times. Antigen unknown. Sequencing was performed on lung tumor tissue, taken at surgery. The clonotype originates from a male donor with early-stage non-small cell lung cancer. V usage is TRBV20-1 and J usage is TRBJ2-3; the D is unclear. CDR3 sequence: CSARDAAGTDTQYF. CDR3 nucleotides: TGCAGTGCTAGAGATGCGGCAGGCACAGATACGCAGTATTTT.